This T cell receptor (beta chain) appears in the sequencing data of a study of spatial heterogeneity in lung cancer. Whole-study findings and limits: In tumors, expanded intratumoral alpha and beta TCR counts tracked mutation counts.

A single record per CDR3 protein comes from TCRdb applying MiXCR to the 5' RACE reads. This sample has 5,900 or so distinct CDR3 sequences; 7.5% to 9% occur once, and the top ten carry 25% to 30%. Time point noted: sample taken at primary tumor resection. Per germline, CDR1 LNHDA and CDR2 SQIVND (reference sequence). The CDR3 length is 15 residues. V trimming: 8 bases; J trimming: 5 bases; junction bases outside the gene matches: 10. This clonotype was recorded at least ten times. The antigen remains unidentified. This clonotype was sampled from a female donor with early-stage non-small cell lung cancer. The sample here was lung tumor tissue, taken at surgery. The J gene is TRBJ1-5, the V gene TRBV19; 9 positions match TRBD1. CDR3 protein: CASSWTGERYQPQHF. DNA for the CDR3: TGTGCCAGTTCTTGGACAGGGGAGAGGTATCAGCCCCAGCATTTT.